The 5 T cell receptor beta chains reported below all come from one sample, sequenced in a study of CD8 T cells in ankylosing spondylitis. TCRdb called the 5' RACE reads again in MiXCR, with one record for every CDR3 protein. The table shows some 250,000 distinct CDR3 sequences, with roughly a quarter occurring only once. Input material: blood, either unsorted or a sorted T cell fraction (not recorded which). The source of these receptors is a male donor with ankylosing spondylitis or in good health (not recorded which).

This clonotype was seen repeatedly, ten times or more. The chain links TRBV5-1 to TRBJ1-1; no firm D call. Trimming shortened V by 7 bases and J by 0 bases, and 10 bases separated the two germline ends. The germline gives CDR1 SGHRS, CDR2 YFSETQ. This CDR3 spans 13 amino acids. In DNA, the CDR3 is TGCGCCAGCGGGAACGGGATGAACACTGAAGCTTTCTTT. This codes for CASGNGMNTEAFF.

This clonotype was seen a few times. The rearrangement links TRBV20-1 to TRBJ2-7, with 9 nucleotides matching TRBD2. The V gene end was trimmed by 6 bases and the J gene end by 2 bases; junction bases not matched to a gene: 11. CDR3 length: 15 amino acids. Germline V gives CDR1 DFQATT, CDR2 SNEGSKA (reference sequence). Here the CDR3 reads CSAAAGSGGPYEQYF. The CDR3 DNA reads TGCAGTGCCGCCGCGGGTAGCGGGGGTCCCTACGAGCAGTACTTC.

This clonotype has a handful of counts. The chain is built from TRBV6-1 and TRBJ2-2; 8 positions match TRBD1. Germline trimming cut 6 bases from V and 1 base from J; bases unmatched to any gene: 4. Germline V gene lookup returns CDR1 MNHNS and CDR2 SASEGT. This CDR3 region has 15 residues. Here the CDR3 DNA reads TGTGCCAGCAGAAGGACAGGGTGGAACACCGGGGAGCTGTTTTTT. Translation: CASRRTGWNTGELFF.

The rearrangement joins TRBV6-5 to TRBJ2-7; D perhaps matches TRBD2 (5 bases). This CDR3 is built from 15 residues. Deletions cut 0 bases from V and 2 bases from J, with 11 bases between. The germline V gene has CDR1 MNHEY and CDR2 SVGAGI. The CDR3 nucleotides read TGTGCCAGCAGTTACTCAGACACGGGGACCTACGAGCAGTACTTC. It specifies CASSYSDTGTYEQYF.

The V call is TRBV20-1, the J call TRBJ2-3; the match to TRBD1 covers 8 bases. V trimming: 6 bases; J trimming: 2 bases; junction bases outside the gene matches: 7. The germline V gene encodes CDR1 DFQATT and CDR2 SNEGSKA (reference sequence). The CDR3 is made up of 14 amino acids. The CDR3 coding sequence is TGCAGTGCGACCGGGACAGGACACACAGATACGCAGTATTTT. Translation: CSATGTGHTDTQYF.